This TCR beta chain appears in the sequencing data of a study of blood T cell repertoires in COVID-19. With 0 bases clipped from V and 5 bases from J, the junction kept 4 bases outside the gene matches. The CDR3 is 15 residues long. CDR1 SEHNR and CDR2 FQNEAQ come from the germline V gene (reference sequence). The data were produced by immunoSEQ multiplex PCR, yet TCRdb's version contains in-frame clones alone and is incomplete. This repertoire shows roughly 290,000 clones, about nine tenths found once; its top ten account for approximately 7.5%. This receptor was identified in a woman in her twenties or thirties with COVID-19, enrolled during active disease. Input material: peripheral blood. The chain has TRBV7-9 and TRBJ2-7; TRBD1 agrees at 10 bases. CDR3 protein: CASSLAGQGFHEQYF. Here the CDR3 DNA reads TGTGCCAGCAGCTTAGCGGGACAGGGGTTCCACGAGCAGTACTTC.